This passage covers 21 T cell receptor beta chains from one sample sequenced in a study of blood T cell repertoires in COVID-19. The data were produced by immunoSEQ multiplex PCR, yet TCRdb's version contains in-frame clones alone and is incomplete. The sample carries about 310,000 clones, 70% to 90% recorded once. Sample: PBMCs or T cells enriched from blood (not recorded which). These receptors were collected from a woman aged 35 to 49 who had recovered from COVID-19.

V gene TRBV13 combines with J gene TRBJ1-1, with D hard to call. This CDR3 is 13 amino acids long. Deletions cut 5 bases from V and 11 bases from J, with 18 bases between. Germline values: CDR1 PRHDT, CDR2 FYEKMQ (reference sequence). The CDR3 nucleotides read TGTGCCAGCAGCCCCGGCGAGGCGGGCCGGGCTTTCTTT. It yields the protein CASSPGEAGRAFF.

The chain recombines TRBV29-1 with TRBJ1-3, with D maybe TRBD1 (5 bases). Looked up from germline, CDR1 is SQVTM and CDR2 is ANQGSEA. V lost 3 bases and J lost 2, with 11 bases in between. There are 14 residues in the CDR3. CDR3 amino acids: CSVEGGFAGNTIYF. In nucleotides, the CDR3 is TGCAGCGTTGAGGGGGGATTTGCTGGAAACACCATATATTTT.

CDR3 bases: TGTGCCAGCAGCTTAGGGGGGTCTAGCGGGAGTGGCGAGCAGTTCTTC. It codes for CASSLGGSSGSGEQFF. The chain combines TRBV7-9 with TRBJ2-1, with TRBD2 matching 10 bases. V lost 1 base and J lost 10; bases outside the gene matches: 10. The germline CDR1 and CDR2 sequences are SEHNR and FQNEAQ (reference sequence). The CDR3 is 16 amino acids.

The chain joins TRBV18 to TRBJ2-2, with unresolved D. Trimming left V 2 bases short and J 6 bases short, with 4 bases between. The CDR3 runs to 12 residues. Germline CDR1 is KGHSH and CDR2 is LQKENI. CDR3 residues: CASSPSAGELFF. Written as DNA, the CDR3 is TGTGCCAGCTCACCATCTGCCGGGGAGCTGTTTTTT.

This chain connects TRBV6-5 to TRBJ1-1, with D perhaps matching TRBD1 (6 bases). V dropped 6 bases and J dropped 7 bases, with 15 bases sitting between them. Germline V gene sequence: CDR1 MNHEY, CDR2 SVGAGI. The length of the CDR3 is 13 residues. This CDR3 reads CASSLGGLGEAFF. CDR3 nucleotides: TGTGCCAGCAGCCTAGGGGGTCTGGGTGAAGCTTTCTTT.

J is TRBJ1-1 and V is TRBV7-9; a possible D gene is TRBD1 (6 bases). Germline-derived CDR1 and CDR2 are SEHNR and FQNEAQ (reference sequence). The CDR3 is 12 residues long. The V end lost 5 bases, the J end lost 5 bases, and 9 bases lay between the germline ends. The CDR3 here is CASSTQGTEAFF. CDR3 coding DNA: TGTGCCAGCAGCACCCAGGGGACTGAAGCTTTCTTT.

This clone was detected only once. V usage is TRBV6-6 and J usage is TRBJ1-3, with 7 bases identical to TRBD1. Germline-derived CDR1 and CDR2 are MNHNY and SVGAGI (reference sequence). The CDR3 sequence is 16 residues long. V shed 5 bases, J shed 1 base, and the junction held 8 bases outside the gene matches. The CDR3 DNA sequence: TGTGCCAGCAGTCGAACGACAGGGACATCTGGAAACACCATATATTTT. Protein sequence: CASSRTTGTSGNTIYF.

The genes are TRBV18 and TRBJ2-5; 8 bases agree with TRBD1. J gave up 3 bases and V 6 bases, and 6 bases lay outside the gene matches. From germline, CDR1 is KGHSH and CDR2 LQKENI. The CDR3 is made up of 14 amino acids. As DNA, the CDR3 is TGTGCCAGCTCCCCCTCAGGGGGCGAAGAGACCCAGTACTTC. This sequence encodes CASSPSGGEETQYF.

This chain links TRBV5-4 with TRBJ2-5; 8 nucleotides agree with TRBD1. From germline, CDR1 is SGHNT and CDR2 YYREEE (reference sequence). V shed 4 bases and J 1 base; nucleotides not matched to a gene: 6. The CDR3 length is 15 residues. As DNA, the CDR3 is TGTGCCAGCAGCACCGGGACAGGACGCCAAGAGACCCAGTACTTC. Protein: CASSTGTGRQETQYF.

In its sample, this clone was seen a few times. Additional DNA sequences in this sample encode the identical CDR3. The CDR3 DNA is TGCGCCAGCAGCTTGGCCGGGGGACAGGGCACAGATACGCAGTATTTT. It yields the protein CASSLAGGQGTDTQYF. The chain carries TRBV5-1 and TRBJ2-3; the match to TRBD1 covers 8 bases. Unmatched junction bases numbered 4, after V lost 0 bases and J lost 1 base. This CDR3 contains 16 residues. Germline values: CDR1 SGHRS, CDR2 YFSETQ.

The chain couples TRBV28 to TRBJ2-7; 12 nucleotides agree with TRBD1. The CDR3 runs to 15 residues. J was trimmed by 7 bases and V by 6 bases; bases with no gene match: 10. Germline V lookup: CDR1 MDHEN, CDR2 SYDVKM. The CDR3 coding sequence is TGTGCCAGCAGCCCCGGGACAGGGGGCCTCGGGGAGCAGTACTTC. Translated: CASSPGTGGLGEQYF.

The V gene is TRBV29-1, the J gene TRBJ2-7, with 8 bases aligning to TRBD2. Germline lookup yields CDR1 SQVTM and CDR2 ANQGSEA. With 0 bases clipped from V and 3 bases from J, the junction kept 4 bases outside the gene matches. The CDR3 runs to 14 residues. CDR3 DNA: TGCAGCGTTGAAGACGGGCTAGCGGGCTACGAGCAGTACTTC. Its protein is CSVEDGLAGYEQYF.

This chain connects TRBV3-1 (or the pseudogene TRBV3-2) to TRBJ2-1, with 13 bases lining up with TRBD2. The CDR3 runs 16 residues. V lost 5 bases and J lost 8; bases outside the gene matches: 9. CDR1 is LGHDT, CDR2 YNNKEL, per germline (reference sequence). CDR3 coding DNA: TGTGCCAGCAGCTCTCAACTAGCGGGAGGGCGGGATGAGCAGTTCTTC. Amino acid sequence: CASSSQLAGGRDEQFF.

This chain joins TRBV5-1 and TRBJ1-6; 7 bases are a match to TRBD1. Germline trimming cut 4 bases from V and 7 bases from J; bases unmatched to any gene: 8. CDR3 length equals 15 residues. Germline loops: CDR1 SGHRS, CDR2 YFSETQ. The CDR3 DNA follows: TGCGCCAGCAGCGAATTGGGGGGACAGAATTCACCCCTCCACTTT. This translates into CASSELGGQNSPLHF.

The gene calls are TRBV6-1 and TRBJ2-3, with D perhaps TRBD2 (6 bases). The CDR3 is 17 amino acids. V was trimmed by 2 bases and J by 6 bases, leaving 21 bases between them. Germline assignment: CDR1 MNHNS and CDR2 SASEGT. CDR3 loop: CASSESTRAPGVDTQYF. CDR3 nucleotides: TGTGCCAGCAGTGAAAGTACTAGGGCCCCGGGAGTGGATACGCAGTATTTT.

The chain recombines TRBV28 with TRBJ2-3; D call uncertain. The CDR3 is made up of 13 amino acids. The germline V and J ends were trimmed by 8 bases and 6 bases, with 15 bases remaining between them. Per germline, CDR1 MDHEN and CDR2 SYDVKM. CDR3 nucleotide sequence: TGTGCCAGCGGCTCCGGTCCCAGGGATACGCAGTATTTT. Amino acid sequence: CASGSGPRDTQYF.

The V and J genes are TRBV9 and TRBJ2-7; 8 bases map to TRBD1. Germline V gene data show CDR1 as SGDLS and CDR2 as YYNGEE. This CDR3 has 15 amino acids. The ends lost 4 bases at V and 3 bases at J; junction bases unmatched: 9. Written as DNA, the CDR3 is TGTGCCAGCAGCTCGGGGCAGGGGGCGTTCTACGAGCAGTACTTC. As protein: CASSSGQGAFYEQYF.

CDR3 in DNA: TGTGCCAGCAGTGAAGGGACTAGCGGGGTGGGGGAGACCCAGTACTTC. Translation: CASSEGTSGVGETQYF. This chain uses TRBV25-1 with TRBJ2-5; 13 nucleotides match TRBD2. Trimming took 2 bases from V and 5 from J; bases not matched to a gene: 5. The CDR3 consists of 16 residues. Germline CDR1 and CDR2: MGHDK and SYGVNS. Full variable domain (remainder filled in from reference TRBV25-1 and TRBJ2-5): EADIYQTPRYLVIGTGKKITLECSQTMGHDKMYWYQQDPGMELHLIHYSYGVNSTEKGDLSSESTVSRIRTEHFPLTLESARPSHTSQYLCASSEGTSGVGETQYFGPGTRLLVL.

The gene calls are TRBV3-1 (or the pseudogene TRBV3-2) and TRBJ1-1; no definite D call. Trimming pared 1 base from V and 7 bases from J, leaving 13 bases between. The CDR3 totals 14 residues. CDR1 LGHDT and CDR2 YNNKEL come from the germline V gene (reference sequence). CDR3 bases: TGTGCCAGCAGCCAAGGATTAGGGAGCGGTGAAGCTTTCTTT. Its protein product is CASSQGLGSGEAFF.

The chain has TRBV7-8 and TRBJ1-5; no firm D call. The CDR3 sequence is 15 residues long. Germline values: CDR1 SGHVS, CDR2 FQNEAQ. Trimming left V 1 base short and J 0 bases short, with 7 bases between. CDR3 DNA: TGTGCCAGCAGCTTAGACGGTCATAGCAATCAGCCCCAGCATTTT. Translation gives CASSLDGHSNQPQHF.

J is TRBJ1-5 and V is TRBV23-1; a possible D gene is TRBD1 (5 bases). TRBV23-1 carries the ORF label, with uncertain function. Between the trimmed V and J ends, which lost 2 bases and 2 bases, there was a span of 10 bases. The CDR3 length is 15 residues. DNA of the CDR3: TGCGCCAGCAGTCAAAAGGCAGGGTGCAATCAGCCCCAGCATTTT. Encoded protein: CASSQKAGCNQPQHF.